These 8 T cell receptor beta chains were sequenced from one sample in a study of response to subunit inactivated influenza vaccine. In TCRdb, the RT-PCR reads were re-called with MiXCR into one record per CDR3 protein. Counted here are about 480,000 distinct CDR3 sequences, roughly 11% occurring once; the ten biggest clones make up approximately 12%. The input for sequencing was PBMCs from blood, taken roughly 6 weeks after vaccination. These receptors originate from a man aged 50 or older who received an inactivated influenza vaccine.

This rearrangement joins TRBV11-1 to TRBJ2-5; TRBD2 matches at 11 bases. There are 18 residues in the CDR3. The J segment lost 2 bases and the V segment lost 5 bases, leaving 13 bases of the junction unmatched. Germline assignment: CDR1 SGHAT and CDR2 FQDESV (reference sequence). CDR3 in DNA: TGTGCCAGCAGCGCGCCCCTCCGACTAGCGGGGTTACAAGAGACCCAGTACTTC. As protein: CASSAPLRLAGLQETQYF.

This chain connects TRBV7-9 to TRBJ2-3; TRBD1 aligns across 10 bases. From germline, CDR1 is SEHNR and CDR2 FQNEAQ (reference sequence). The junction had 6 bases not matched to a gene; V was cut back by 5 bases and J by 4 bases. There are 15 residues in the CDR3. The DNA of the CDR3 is TGTGCCAGCAGCCCCCCCGGGACAGGGGCAGATACGCAGTATTTT. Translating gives CASSPPGTGADTQYF.

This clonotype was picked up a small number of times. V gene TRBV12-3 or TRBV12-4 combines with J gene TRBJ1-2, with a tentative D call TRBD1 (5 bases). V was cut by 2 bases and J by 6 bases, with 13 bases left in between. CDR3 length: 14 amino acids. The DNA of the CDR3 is TGTGCCAGCAGTTTATATCGGACGGGGGATGGCTACACCTTC. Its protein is CASSLYRTGDGYTF.

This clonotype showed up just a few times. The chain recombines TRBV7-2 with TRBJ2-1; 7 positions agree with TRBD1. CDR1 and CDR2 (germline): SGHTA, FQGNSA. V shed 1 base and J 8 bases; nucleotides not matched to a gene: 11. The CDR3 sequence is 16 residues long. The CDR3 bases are TGTGCCAGCAGCTTAGGACCCGGGCGACAGGGTTATGAGCAGTTCTTC. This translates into CASSLGPGRQGYEQFF.

CDR3 region: CASSLRGGTSGGRGSTDTQYF. Here the CDR3 DNA reads TGTGCCAGCAGCTTACGGGGAGGGACTAGCGGGGGGCGAGGAAGCACAGATACGCAGTATTTT. The chain couples TRBV11-2 to TRBJ2-3; 15 nucleotides line up with TRBD2. CDR1 is SGHAT, CDR2 FQNNGV, per germline. This CDR3 is built from 21 residues. V shed 2 bases, J shed 0 bases, and the junction held 12 bases outside the gene matches. The variable domain in full, with the rest retrieved from reference TRBV11-2 and TRBJ2-3, is EAGVAQSPRYKIIEKRQSVAFWCNPISGHATLYWYQQILGQGPKLLIQFQNNGVVDDSQLPKDRFSAERLKGVDSTLKIQPAKLEDSAVYLCASSLRGGTSGGRGSTDTQYFGPGTRLTVL.

CDR3 amino acids: CASGLGYEQYF. The DNA of the CDR3 is TGTGCCAGCGGTTTGGGGTACGAGCAGTACTTC. The chain carries TRBV2 and TRBJ2-7; D is ambiguous. CDR1 is SNHLY and CDR2 is FYNNEI in the germline V gene. The CDR3 runs to 11 residues. The V end lost 8 bases, the J end lost 4 bases, and 9 bases lay between the germline ends.

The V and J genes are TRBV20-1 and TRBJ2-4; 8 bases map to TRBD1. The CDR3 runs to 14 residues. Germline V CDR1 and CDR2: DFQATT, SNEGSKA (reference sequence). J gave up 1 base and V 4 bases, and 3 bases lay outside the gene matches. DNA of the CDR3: TGCAGTGCTACCAGGGGGCCCGCCAAAAACATTCAGTACTTC. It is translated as CSATRGPAKNIQYF.

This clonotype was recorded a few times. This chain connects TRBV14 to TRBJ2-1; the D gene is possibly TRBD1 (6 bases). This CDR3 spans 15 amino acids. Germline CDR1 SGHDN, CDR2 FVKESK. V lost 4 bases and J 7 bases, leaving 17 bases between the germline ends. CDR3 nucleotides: TGTGCCAGCAGCCGCCGGGACATCCTTTTTAATGAGCAGTTCTTC. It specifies CASSRRDILFNEQFF.